This is a list of T cell receptor beta chains from one sample in a study of blood T cell repertoires in COVID-19. Generated by immunoSEQ multiplex PCR, the TCRdb table keeps only in-frame clones and is missing some. The sample lists 200,000 to 250,000 clones; 84% were seen once. The material sequenced was peripheral blood. The receptor set was obtained from a man aged 25 to 40 with active or convalescent COVID-19. The CDR3 runs from the conserved cysteine through the conserved F or W. The order of the fields is V gene, clone size, D gene, J gene, CDR3 DNA, CDR3 protein. The D gene is left open where the match is weak. Some rows have no size entry. The others give once, few or many, or a class for an expanded clone.

>TRBV6-5|-|-|TRBJ2-2
TGTGCCAGCAGTTGGGAGGCCGGCGGGGAGCTGTTTTTT
CASSWEAGGELFF
>TRBV28|-|TRBD1|TRBJ2-5
TGTGCCAGCAGTCAAGAGACAGGGTTGGGAAAGACCCAGTACTTC
CASSQETGLGKTQYF
>TRBV5-1|-|-|TRBJ2-2
TGCGCCAGCAGCACCCGGGTTACCACCGGGGAGCTGTTTTTT
CASSTRVTTGELFF
>TRBV18|-|-|TRBJ1-1
TGTGCCAGCTCACCGGGGCCCCAGCGCGCTGAAGCTTTCTTT
CASSPGPQRAEAFF
>TRBV20-1|-|TRBD1|TRBJ1-2
TGCAGTGCTACGCCGGGACAGGGTGTCACCTTC
CSATPGQGVTF
>TRBV7-9|-|-|TRBJ1-1
TGTGCCAGCAGCTCCTCTGGGGCAGCGAACACTGAAGCTTTCTTT
CASSSSGAANTEAFF
>TRBV6-6|-|-|TRBJ2-5
TGTGCCAGCAGTTACAGGGGATTTGGGGAGACCCAGTACTTC
CASSYRGFGETQYF
>TRBV6-2/TRBV6-3|-|-|TRBJ2-7
TGTGCCAGCAGTTTGAGAACAGGTTACTCCTACGAGCAGTACTTC
CASSLRTGYSYEQYF
>TRBV12-3/TRBV12-4|-|TRBD1|TRBJ1-6
TGTGCCAGCACGGGACAGGGGTCTTCACCCCTCCACTTT
CASTGQGSSPLHF
>TRBV25-1|-|-|TRBJ2-1
TGTGCCAGCAGTGTCACGGGGGGCAGTGGTGAGCAGTTCTTC
CASSVTGGSGEQFF
>TRBV2|once|-|TRBJ2-2
TGTGCCAGCTGTTGGGACTGGCTCACCGGGGAGCTGTTTTTT
CASCWDWLTGELFF
>TRBV28|-|-|TRBJ2-3
TGTGCCAGCAGTTTCGGGGTTCGAATTGGCACAGATACGCAGTATTTT
CASSFGVRIGTDTQYF
>TRBV12-3/TRBV12-4|-|-|TRBJ1-2
TGTGCCAGCAGTTCGGTTATTTATGGCTACACCTTC
CASSSVIYGYTF
>TRBV28|-|TRBD1|TRBJ2-2
TGTGCCAGCTGGAAAATGGGCAGGGGGACGACCGGGGAGCTGTTTTTT
CASWKMGRGTTGELFF
>TRBV7-9|-|-|TRBJ1-2
TGTGCCAGCAGCTTATTAATTGTGAGTGGCTACACCTTC
CASSLLIVSGYTF
>TRBV5-4|-|TRBD2|TRBJ2-5
TGTGCCAGCAGCTTGGTGGGTAGCGGGGCCTACCAAGAGACCCAGTACTTC
CASSLVGSGAYQETQYF
>TRBV27|-|-|TRBJ1-5
TGTGCCAGCAGTTTATCGTTGGGGGGAAGTCAGCCCCAGCATTTT
CASSLSLGGSQPQHF
>TRBV12-3/TRBV12-4|-|TRBD1|TRBJ2-5
TGTGCCAGCACTGGGACAGGTCAAGAGACCCAGTACTTC
CASTGTGQETQYF
>TRBV4-3|-|TRBD2|TRBJ2-3
TGCGCCAGCAGCCAATTACGCGGACTAGATGATACGCAGTATTTT
CASSQLRGLDDTQYF
>TRBV27|-|TRBD1|TRBJ2-7
TGTGCCAGCAGTATTTCAGGGGGCTACGAGCAGTACTTC
CASSISGGYEQYF
>TRBV12-3/TRBV12-4|-|-|TRBJ1-4
TGTGCCAGCAGTTTGGGGGGGGCGGAAAAACTGTTTTTT
CASSLGGAEKLFF
>TRBV7-2|-|-|TRBJ1-5
TGTGCCAGCAGCCCTTATAGCAATCAGCCCCAGCATTTT
CASSPYSNQPQHF
>TRBV23-1|-|-|TRBJ1-4
TGCGCCAGCCGCGCCGGGGCAACTAATGAAAAACTGTTTTTT
CASRAGATNEKLFF
>TRBV12-3/TRBV12-4|few|TRBD1|TRBJ2-1
TGTGCCAGCAGTACGCACAGGGGCGAGCAGTTCTTC
CASSTHRGEQFF
>TRBV19|-|TRBD2|TRBJ2-7
TGTGCCAGTAGTATGGCTCGGGGGGACCCCTACGAGCAGTACTTC
CASSMARGDPYEQYF
>TRBV7-9|-|-|TRBJ2-3
TGTGCCAGCAGCTTAGGGCTGTTCACAGATACGCAGTATTTT
CASSLGLFTDTQYF
>TRBV25-1|-|-|TRBJ2-1
TGTGCCAGCAGTTTCAGGGTGGATGAGCAGTTCTTC
CASSFRVDEQFF
>TRBV27|-|TRBD2|TRBJ2-7
TGTGCCAGCAGTTTAGGAGCGGGAGAGGTCTACGAGCAGTACTTC
CASSLGAGEVYEQYF
>TRBV5-1|-|-|TRBJ2-7
TGCGCCAGCAGCTTGCGACTAGGTTCCTACGAGCAGTACTTC
CASSLRLGSYEQYF
>TRBV27|-|-|TRBJ2-1
TGTGCCAGCAGTTTTCTTTCCCGGACTAACTACAATGAGCAGTTCTTC
CASSFLSRTNYNEQFF